The 32 T cell receptor beta chains reported below all come from one sample, sequenced in a study of shared clonotypes between healthy human individuals. Method: immunoSEQ multiplex PCR; TCRdb's copy keeps in-frame clones and lacks some. The top ten hold about 11% of the sample, which has about 600,000 clones, around three quarters seen once. The specimen sequenced was PBMCs. These TCRs come from a woman aged 40 to 50 in good health. Some clones in this sample may be carry-over from other donors' samples.

The chain carries TRBV18 and TRBJ2-7; 13 nucleotides agree with TRBD2. This CDR3 is built from 15 residues. With 4 bases clipped from V and 5 bases from J, the junction kept 5 bases outside the gene matches. In germline, CDR1 is KGHSH, CDR2 LQKENI. CDR3 nucleotides: TGTGCCAGCTCACGAACTAGCGGGAGGGCTGACGAGCAGTACTTC. This sequence encodes CASSRTSGRADEQYF.

The rearrangement uses TRBV7-9 and TRBJ2-7, with 7 bases lining up with TRBD2. Germline lookup yields CDR1 SEHNR and CDR2 FQNEAQ (reference sequence). Trimming at V came to 1 base and at J to 4 bases, leaving 13 bases not matched to a gene. CDR3 length equals 17 residues. CDR3 residues: CASSLVRSSGQIYEQYF. DNA of the CDR3: TGTGCCAGCAGCTTAGTGCGGTCTAGCGGCCAAATTTACGAGCAGTACTTC.

The chain combines TRBV7-2 with TRBJ2-7; 8 bases line up with TRBD2. V shed 5 bases, J shed 2 bases, and the junction held 8 bases outside the gene matches. Germline V gives CDR1 SGHTA, CDR2 FQGNSA. The CDR3 consists of 15 residues. CDR3 region: CASSLLAGLTYEQYF. CDR3 sequence (DNA): TGTGCCAGCAGCCTATTAGCGGGGCTTACCTACGAGCAGTACTTC.

This clone was counted a few times. The chain joins TRBV5-1 to TRBJ1-5; D perhaps matches TRBD1 (5 bases). The CDR3 covers 15 residues. Germline values: CDR1 SGHRS, CDR2 YFSETQ. V was cut by 0 bases and J by 3 bases, with 10 bases left in between. The CDR3 nucleotides are TGCGCCAGCAGCTTGGAGGGGAGGATCAATCAGCCCCAGCATTTT. This encodes CASSLEGRINQPQHF.

This clone has a count of ten or more. Different DNA sequences within this sample yield the same CDR3. The chain recombines TRBV2 with TRBJ2-5; D is perhaps TRBD1 (6 bases). Trimming removed 6 bases at V and 5 bases at J, with 10 bases between. This CDR3 has 12 residues. The V gene's germline CDR1 is SNHLY and CDR2 FYNNEI. CDR3 nucleotides: TGTGCCAGCAGCGGAACAGGGGAGACCCAGTACTTC. Protein sequence: CASSGTGETQYF.

This chain connects TRBV4-2 to TRBJ2-3; TRBD1 matches at 10 bases. The CDR3 has 16 amino acids. Looked up from germline, CDR1 is LGHNA and CDR2 is YNFKEQ. J lost 4 bases, V lost 1 base, and 5 bases had no gene match. CDR3 sequence reads: CASSQGDRGRADTQYF. The CDR3 bases are TGTGCCAGCAGCCAAGGGGACAGGGGTAGGGCAGATACGCAGTATTTT.

The rearrangement uses TRBV28 and TRBJ1-1; D is possibly TRBD1 (5 bases). The germline V and J ends were trimmed by 6 bases and 3 bases, with 8 bases remaining between them. Germline V gives CDR1 MDHEN, CDR2 SYDVKM. The CDR3 extends over 12 amino acids. CDR3 protein: CASRSGHTEAFF. The CDR3 DNA is TGTGCCAGCAGGTCGGGACACACTGAAGCTTTCTTT.

The chain recombines TRBV19 with TRBJ2-7; D might be TRBD2 (6 bases). This CDR3 is built from 13 residues. Germline values: CDR1 LNHDA, CDR2 SQIVND (reference sequence). Trimming took 4 bases from V and 7 from J, leaving 14 bases between them. The CDR3 bases are TGTGCCAGTAGTAAAGGCGGGGCGGGGGAGCAGTACTTC. This codes for CASSKGGAGEQYF.

This clone appeared a few times. Other DNA variants within this sample encode the same CDR3. This chain joins TRBV9 and TRBJ1-1; D gene unclear. The CDR3 sequence is 14 residues long. V was cut by 0 bases and J by 1 base, with 7 bases left in between. CDR1 and CDR2 (germline): SGDLS, YYNGEE. CDR3 nucleotide sequence: TGTGCCAGCAGCGTAGGAACTGCGAACACTGAAGCTTTCTTT. Protein product: CASSVGTANTEAFF. The full variable domain, its missing parts supplied by reference TRBV9 and TRBJ1-1, is DSGVTQTPKHLITATGQRVTLRCSPRSGDLSVYWYQQSLDQGLQFLIQYYNGEERAKGNILERFSAQQFPDLHSELNLSSLELGDSALYFCASSVGTANTEAFFGQGTRLTVV.

In regard to this clone: A much larger clone is a single base away; this may be a read error. The CDR3 DNA reads TGTGCCAGCAGGTCCTCCTACGAGCAGTACTTC. Residues: CASRSSYEQYF. V usage is TRBV2 and J usage is TRBJ2-7; no definite D call. The CDR3 is made up of 11 amino acids. Trimming removed 6 bases at V and 0 bases at J, with 3 bases between. CDR1 is SNHLY, CDR2 FYNNEI, per germline.

CDR3 sequence reads: CASRKDRDGELFF. The CDR3 DNA sequence: TGTGCCAGCAGGAAAGACAGGGACGGGGAGCTGTTTTTT. The chain links TRBV5-4 to TRBJ2-2, with 7 bases identical to TRBD1. Germline V lookup: CDR1 SGHNT, CDR2 YYREEE (reference sequence). The CDR3 consists of 13 residues. Losses at the gene ends were 5 bases for V and 7 bases for J; bases not matched to a gene: 5. Using reference TRBV5-4 and TRBJ2-2 for the parts outside the CDR3, the full variable domain is ETGVTQSPTHLIKTRGQQVTLRCSSQSGHNTVSWYQQALGQGPQFIFQYYREEENGRGNFPPRFSGLQFPNYSSELNVNALELDDSALYLCASRKDRDGELFFGEGSRLTVL.

The rearrangement joins TRBV5-1 to TRBJ2-7; 8 bases agree with TRBD1. V shed 5 bases, J shed 8 bases, and the junction held 12 bases outside the gene matches. Germline CDR1 SGHRS, CDR2 YFSETQ. This CDR3 is built from 14 residues. CDR3 protein: CASSPGTGDGKQYF. For the CDR3, the DNA is TGCGCCAGCAGTCCCGGGACAGGTGATGGGAAGCAGTACTTC.

V is TRBV30 and J is TRBJ2-1; 10 bases are a match to TRBD2. Germline-derived CDR1 and CDR2 are GTSNPN and SVGIG (reference sequence). The CDR3 length is 15 residues. V lost 2 bases and J lost 0; bases outside the gene matches: 1. The CDR3 DNA is TGTGCCTGGAGTTCTAGCGGGGGCTCCTACAATGAGCAGTTCTTC. Translating it yields CAWSSSGGSYNEQFF.

This clone came up once. The chain uses TRBV7-2 and TRBJ2-7; 12 bases are shared with TRBD2. CDR3 size: 16 residues. CDR1 is SGHTA, CDR2 FQGNSA, per germline. V shed 1 base and J 2 bases; nucleotides not matched to a gene: 3. The CDR3 DNA sequence: TGTGCCAGCAGCTTAGTTTCTAGCGGGAGGGCCTACGAGCAGTACTTC. It is translated as CASSLVSSGRAYEQYF.

The chain carries TRBV6-5 and TRBJ2-7, with D maybe TRBD1 (5 bases). The germline gives CDR1 MNHEY, CDR2 SVGAGI. Trimming removed 0 bases at V and 2 bases at J, with 8 bases between. The CDR3 loop spans 14 amino acids. The CDR3 DNA follows: TGTGCCAGCAGTTACTCAACAGGACCCTACGAGCAGTACTTC. Amino acid sequence: CASSYSTGPYEQYF.

The V call is TRBV13, the J call TRBJ2-7; TRBD2 aligns across 16 bases. V gave up 5 bases and J gave up 1 base; unmatched junction bases: 8. CDR3 length equals 18 residues. The germline V gene encodes CDR1 PRHDT and CDR2 FYEKMQ (reference sequence). This CDR3 is CASSKGLAGGVRSYEQYF. CDR3 coding DNA: TGTGCCAGCAGCAAGGGACTAGCGGGAGGGGTTAGGTCCTACGAGCAGTACTTC.

The chain carries TRBV9 and TRBJ2-7, with D possibly TRBD2 on 5 matching bases. V lost 0 bases and J 1 base, leaving 8 bases between the germline ends. From germline, CDR1 is SGDLS and CDR2 YYNGEE. The CDR3 runs 14 residues. The CDR3 DNA is TGTGCCAGCAGCGTAGGGGCGGGTTCCTACGAGCAGTACTTC. Protein: CASSVGAGSYEQYF.

The chain carries TRBV19 and TRBJ1-5; tentative D call: TRBD1 (6 bases). This CDR3 comprises 16 residues. Germline CDR1 and CDR2: LNHDA and SQIVND (reference sequence). Trimming took 5 bases from V and 4 from J, leaving 18 bases between them. CDR3 nucleotides: TGTGCCAGTAGTTCGGTGGGGGCAGAAGGGAATCAGCCCCAGCATTTT. Amino acid sequence: CASSSVGAEGNQPQHF. The whole variable domain, remainder taken from reference TRBV19 and TRBJ1-5, is DGGITQSPKYLFRKEGQNVTLSCEQNLNHDAMYWYRQDPGQGLRLIYYSQIVNDFQKGDIAEGYSVSREKKESFPLTVTSAQKNPTAFYLCASSSVGAEGNQPQHFGDGTRLSIL.

The chain has TRBV7-3 and TRBJ2-1; D unresolved. The CDR3 is made up of 14 amino acids. Between the trimmed V and J ends, which lost 0 bases and 5 bases, there was a span of 8 bases. The germline CDR1 and CDR2 sequences are SGHTA and FQGTGA. The DNA for the CDR3 is TGTGCCAGCAGCTTAACCGCCACAGACAATGAGCAGTTCTTC. Translated: CASSLTATDNEQFF.

This clone showed up just a few times. The same CDR3 arises from other DNA sequences in this sample as well. The chain employs TRBV29-1 and TRBJ1-1; the D is unclear. Germline CDR1 reads SQVTM; CDR2 reads ANQGSEA. The germline V and J ends were trimmed by 6 bases and 2 bases, with 7 bases remaining between them. The CDR3 is 11 amino acids. CDR3 nucleotides: TGCAGCGTCGAACCCAACACTGAAGCTTTCTTT. Residues: CSVEPNTEAFF.

This sequence joins TRBV5-1 and TRBJ2-7, with D maybe TRBD2 (6 bases). V was trimmed by 5 bases and J by 5 bases, leaving 20 bases between them. This CDR3 is 15 amino acids long. The V gene's germline CDR1 is SGHRS and CDR2 YFSETQ. This CDR3 reads CASRFIPGDYNEQYF. The DNA for the CDR3 is TGCGCCAGCAGGTTCATCCCGGGAGATTACAACGAGCAGTACTTC.

The gene calls are TRBV7-2 and TRBJ2-3; no clear D. From germline, CDR1 is SGHTA and CDR2 FQGNSA. V was clipped by 4 bases and J by 0 bases, with 11 bases between them. This CDR3 is built from 15 residues. CDR3 DNA: TGTGCCAGCAGCTCCGAAGCGACCAGCACAGATACGCAGTATTTT. It encodes CASSSEATSTDTQYF.

In regard to this clone: The sample carries other DNA sequences with the same CDR3. The chain uses TRBV5-4 and TRBJ2-4; D is perhaps TRBD2 (5 bases). The CDR3 is made up of 15 amino acids. CDR1 is SGHNT, CDR2 YYREEE, per germline (reference sequence). V was shortened by 0 bases and J by 2 bases, with 9 bases between the two germline ends. The CDR3 DNA is TGTGCCAGCAGCTTGGGTCGGGGTACCAAAAACATTCAGTACTTC. Residues: CASSLGRGTKNIQYF.

The V call is TRBV30, the J call TRBJ2-3; tentatively, D is TRBD1 (5 bases). This CDR3 is 15 amino acids long. Trimming took off 2 bases at V and 0 bases at J, with 12 bases between the two ends. Germline CDR1 and CDR2: GTSNPN and SVGIG (reference sequence). CDR3 sequence: CAWSIGVLSTDTQYF. The DNA of the CDR3 is TGTGCCTGGAGTATAGGGGTCCTGAGCACAGATACGCAGTATTTT.

This clone was detected a few times. This sample includes further DNA sequences coding for the same CDR3. The chain combines TRBV7-9 with TRBJ1-5; D ambiguous. CDR1 and CDR2 (germline): SEHNR, FQNEAQ (reference sequence). The V gene lost 5 bases and the J gene lost 6 bases, with 11 bases spanning the gap. CDR3 length: 13 residues. The CDR3, as DNA: TGTGCCAGCAGCCCCCCCGGCGGTCAGCCCCAGCATTTT. Its translation: CASSPPGGQPQHF. Variable domain in full (rest from reference TRBV7-9 and TRBJ1-5): DTGVSQNPRHKITKRGQNVTFRCDPISEHNRLYWYRQTLGQGPEFLTYFQNEAQLEKSRLLSDRFSAERPKGSFSTLEIQRTEQGDSAMYLCASSPPGGQPQHFGDGTRLSIL.

The J gene is TRBJ2-4, the V gene TRBV4-2, with a weak D call TRBD1 (6 bases). The CDR3 loop spans 17 amino acids. From germline, CDR1 is LGHNA and CDR2 YNFKEQ. Trimming removed 0 bases at V and 5 bases at J, with 17 bases between. This CDR3 is CASSQDTSRGWENIQYF. The CDR3 coding sequence is TGTGCCAGCAGCCAAGACACATCCAGGGGATGGGAAAACATTCAGTACTTC.

This clone was detected a few times. The chain has TRBV7-8 and TRBJ2-7, with 7 bases lining up with TRBD1. V was clipped by 5 bases and J by 2 bases; unmatched bases: 6. The CDR3 length is 14 residues. The germline V gene has CDR1 SGHVS and CDR2 FQNEAQ. This chain's CDR3 is CASSLRDSTYEQYF. The CDR3 DNA reads as TGTGCCAGCAGCCTCCGGGACAGTACCTACGAGCAGTACTTC.

The chain employs TRBV6-5 and TRBJ2-1; 7 bases map to TRBD1. The CDR3 runs to 16 residues. J was trimmed by 4 bases and V by 2 bases; bases with no gene match: 8. The germline V gene encodes CDR1 MNHEY and CDR2 SVGAGI. The CDR3: CASSYGSGGGYNEQFF. The CDR3 nucleotides read TGTGCCAGCAGTTACGGGTCAGGGGGTGGGTACAATGAGCAGTTCTTC.

This clone has just one count. This chain links TRBV7-9 with TRBJ1-1; unclear D gene. This CDR3 has 14 residues. Between the trimmed V and J ends, which lost 4 bases and 3 bases, there was a span of 12 bases. Germline CDR1 reads SEHNR; CDR2 reads FQNEAQ (reference sequence). CDR3 in DNA: TGTGCCAGCAGCTCCACTGCTGGGGACACTGAAGCTTTCTTT. Amino acids: CASSSTAGDTEAFF.

The chain's CDR3 is CASSSRVAGDTEQFF. CDR3 nucleotides: TGTGCCAGCAGTAGCAGAGTAGCGGGAGACACTGAGCAGTTCTTC. This chain uses TRBV9 with TRBJ2-1; 9 nucleotides agree with TRBD2. Germline values: CDR1 SGDLS, CDR2 YYNGEE. CDR3 length equals 15 residues. V lost 5 bases and J lost 9; bases outside the gene matches: 12.

This clone was picked up a small number of times. The genes are TRBV28 and TRBJ2-1; 13 nucleotides line up with TRBD2. CDR1 is MDHEN and CDR2 is SYDVKM in the germline V gene. Trimming took 6 bases from V and 1 from J; bases not matched to a gene: 3. The CDR3 consists of 16 residues. The DNA of the CDR3 is TGTGCCAGCAGCCAACTAGCGGGAGGGTCCTACAATGAGCAGTTCTTC. Encoded protein: CASSQLAGGSYNEQFF.

The chain joins TRBV30 to TRBJ2-1; D is unresolved. V shed 0 bases and J shed 0 bases, with 9 bases lying between them. Germline loops: CDR1 GTSNPN, CDR2 SVGIG (reference sequence). This CDR3 has 15 residues. As DNA, the CDR3 is TGTGCCTGGAGTGTAGTAGTCAGCTCCTACAATGAGCAGTTCTTC. Its translation is CAWSVVVSSYNEQFF. Drawing the rest from reference TRBV30 and TRBJ2-1, the complete variable domain is SQTIHQWPATLVQPVGSPLSLECTVEGTSNPNLYWYRQAAGRGLQLLFYSVGIGQISSEVPQNLSASRPQDRQFILSSKKLLLSDSGFYLCAWSVVVSSYNEQFFGPGTRLTVL.